The following is a T cell receptor (beta chain) sequence with its context. Its antigen is currently unknown. The germline V gene has CDR1 DFQATT and CDR2 SNEGSKA (reference sequence). V was pared by 5 bases and J by 6 bases, with 8 bases of the junction left unmatched. The CDR3 length is 16 residues. TCRdb passed the 5' RACE reads through MiXCR, listing each CDR3 protein once. The sample contains hundreds of thousands of distinct CDR3 sequences, approximately 27% of which appear only once. The sample belongs to a study of T-cell memory formation after mild COVID-19. Study-wide context: Largely, the TCR clusters proved donor specific. Study-level results: Contracting CD4+ clones were located mainly in CM and EM, and CD8+ clones in EMRA. There were some responding clones in pre-infection memory, which suggested that cross-reactive memory had joined. For second-wave clones that peaked at day 37, SARS-CoV-2 specificity went unverified.

Sequencing was carried out using PBMCs or a T cell subset sorted from them (not recorded which). This receptor was obtained from an adult woman who had mild COVID-19 (a few samples of this study predate the infection). Cell type and time point are not known. V is TRBV20-1 and J is TRBJ2-3, with 16 bases aligning to TRBD2. The CDR3 DNA is TGCAGTGCTGCGGGACTAGCGGGAGGGCCCCCGGATACGCAGTATTTT. It specifies CSAAGLAGGPPDTQYF.